A single sample gave rise to the 28 T cell receptor beta chains below, sequenced in a study of beta chain features in type 1 diabetes. Expressed TCRB transcripts got sequenced, as all isolated RNA was reverse transcribed. TCRdb keeps only in-frame clones here, not all; method: immunoSEQ multiplex PCR. The data hold over 120,000 clones, with under 11% observed a single time. The sample was naive CD4+ T cells from blood. The receptors shown here come from a man younger than 30 in good health.

This clone has more than one count but fewer than ten. The chain joins TRBV6-6 to TRBJ2-1; the D is unclear. CDR1 and CDR2 from the germline V gene are MNHNY and SVGAGI (reference sequence). This CDR3 comprises 12 residues. The germline V and J ends were trimmed by 0 bases and 9 bases, with 6 bases remaining between them. As DNA, the CDR3 is TGTGCCAGCAGTTACTCTCTGAGTGAGCAGTTCTTC. It translates to CASSYSLSEQFF.

This clone was counted only a few times. This sequence joins TRBV7-3 and TRBJ1-2; TRBD1 aligns across 9 bases. There are 15 residues in the CDR3. Germline trimming cut 0 bases from V and 6 bases from J; bases unmatched to any gene: 5. Per germline, CDR1 SGHTA and CDR2 FQGTGA. The CDR3 sequence is CASSLTRDRVNGYTF. The CDR3 DNA follows: TGTGCCAGCAGCTTAACGCGGGACAGGGTGAATGGCTACACCTTC.

This clone was seen many times. The rearrangement uses TRBV4-1 and TRBJ2-3; 7 nucleotides line up with TRBD1. Trimming cost V 1 base and J 2 bases; bases outside gene matches: 3. The CDR3 covers 15 residues. Germline-derived CDR1 and CDR2 are MGHRA and YSYEKL. CDR3 nucleotide sequence: TGCGCCAGCAGCCAAGCGACAGGGTTCACAGATACGCAGTATTTT. It translates to CASSQATGFTDTQYF.

The CDR3 nucleotides read TGTGCCAGCGGGACAGGGTTTAATGAGCAGTTCTTC. It is translated as CASGTGFNEQFF. The chain uses TRBV5-4 and TRBJ2-1; 9 nucleotides match TRBD1. The CDR3 runs to 12 residues. The ends lost 7 bases at V and 7 bases at J; junction bases unmatched: 3. Germline values: CDR1 SGHNT, CDR2 YYREEE (reference sequence). Drawing the rest from reference TRBV5-4 and TRBJ2-1, the complete variable domain is ETGVTQSPTHLIKTRGQQVTLRCSSQSGHNTVSWYQQALGQGPQFIFQYYREEENGRGNFPPRFSGLQFPNYSSELNVNALELDDSALYLCASGTGFNEQFFGPGTRLTVL.

The sample holds a few counts of this clone. This sequence joins TRBV5-4 and TRBJ2-7; maybe TRBD1 (6 bases). The CDR3 length is 14 residues. The ends were cut back, 2 bases at V and 3 bases at J, with 12 bases in the middle. The germline CDR1 and CDR2 sequences are SGHNT and YYREEE (reference sequence). The chain's CDR3 is CASSFNRDNYEQYF. CDR3 nucleotide sequence: TGTGCCAGCAGCTTTAACCGGGACAACTACGAGCAGTACTTC.

Written as DNA, the CDR3 is TGTGCCAGCAGTCCAAGGACAGGGGCGGTTGGCTACACCTTC. The encoded protein is CASSPRTGAVGYTF. The chain recombines TRBV27 with TRBJ1-2; TRBD1 aligns across 9 bases. CDR3 length equals 14 residues. J gave up 7 bases and V 5 bases, and 8 bases lay outside the gene matches. Germline V CDR1 and CDR2: MNHEY, SMNVEV (reference sequence).

There are a few counts of this clone. The rearrangement joins TRBV28 to TRBJ1-4; TRBD1 aligns across 7 bases. The CDR3 contains 13 residues. V lost 6 bases and J lost 5; bases outside the gene matches: 3. CDR1 is MDHEN and CDR2 is SYDVKM in the germline V gene. As DNA, the CDR3 is TGTGCCAGCAGGCAACAGGGGAATGAAAAACTGTTTTTT. As protein: CASRQQGNEKLFF.

This clone was observed a few times. The chain links TRBV5-1 to TRBJ1-4, with unresolved D. CDR1 is SGHRS and CDR2 is YFSETQ in the germline V gene. V dropped 4 bases and J dropped 0 bases, with 10 bases sitting between them. The CDR3 is 15 residues long. The CDR3 DNA sequence: TGCGCCAGCAGCCCGGGGAGTGCAACTAATGAAAAACTGTTTTTT. Translation gives CASSPGSATNEKLFF.

The table lists this clone with a few counts. This chain connects TRBV11-2 to TRBJ2-1; 9 nucleotides agree with TRBD2. CDR3 length: 15 amino acids. Germline trimming cut 1 base from V and 5 bases from J; bases unmatched to any gene: 3. Per germline, CDR1 SGHAT and CDR2 FQNNGV. DNA of the CDR3: TGTGCCAGCAGCTTAGGCACTAGCGGGCACAATGAGCAGTTCTTC. Residues: CASSLGTSGHNEQFF.

This clone was detected only a few times. The chain employs TRBV2 and TRBJ1-2; maybe TRBD1 (6 bases). This CDR3 has 15 residues. From germline, CDR1 is SNHLY and CDR2 FYNNEI. The ends were cut back, 6 bases at V and 3 bases at J, with 17 bases in the middle. The CDR3 region has the DNA TGTGCCAGCAGCCCCACCCCTGGGGGCTACTATGGCTACACCTTC. As protein: CASSPTPGGYYGYTF.

CDR3 loop: CASSGAGESDTQYF. In nucleotides, the CDR3 is TGTGCCAGCAGCGGGGCAGGGGAGTCAGATACGCAGTATTTT. J is TRBJ2-3 and V is TRBV6-5; D possibly corresponds to TRBD1 (6 bases). Germline V lookup: CDR1 MNHEY, CDR2 SVGAGI. Trimming shortened V by 6 bases and J by 4 bases, and 14 bases separated the two germline ends. This CDR3 is 14 amino acids long.

The rearrangement links TRBV2 to TRBJ2-1; TRBD2 matches at 13 bases. Trimming cost V 8 bases and J 4 bases; bases outside gene matches: 8. CDR1 and CDR2 (germline): SNHLY, FYNNEI. The CDR3 contains 16 residues. Here the CDR3 DNA reads TGTGCCAGCGGCGGACTAGCGGGGGTGCTATACAATGAGCAGTTCTTC. This sequence encodes CASGGLAGVLYNEQFF.

Only a few counts were recorded for this clone. This rearrangement joins TRBV27 to TRBJ2-7; D is undetermined. This CDR3 has 11 amino acids. CDR1 MNHEY and CDR2 SMNVEV come from the germline V gene (reference sequence). V shed 5 bases and J shed 3 bases, with 5 bases lying between them. As DNA, the CDR3 is TGTGCCAGCAGTAGAGGCTACGAGCAGTACTTC. The encoded protein is CASSRGYEQYF.

This sequence joins TRBV19 and TRBJ2-5, with 9 bases identical to TRBD2. The CDR3 runs to 15 residues. Germline lookup yields CDR1 LNHDA and CDR2 SQIVND (reference sequence). Losses at the gene ends were 5 bases for V and 5 bases for J; bases not matched to a gene: 9. CDR3 protein: CASSRLAVLGETQYF. DNA for the CDR3: TGTGCCAGTAGTCGACTAGCGGTTCTCGGGGAGACCCAGTACTTC.

This clone was seen a handful of times. The chain couples TRBV6-6 to TRBJ1-5; the D gene is possibly TRBD1 (6 bases). This CDR3 is 15 amino acids long. V was pared by 6 bases and J by 1 base, with 13 bases between. Germline CDR1 is MNHNY and CDR2 is SVGAGI (reference sequence). CDR3 loop: CASRPTGISNQPQHF. The DNA of the CDR3 is TGTGCCAGCAGACCAACAGGGATCAGCAATCAGCCCCAGCATTTT.

This clone came up a few times. The genes are TRBV14 and TRBJ2-3; 7 bases match TRBD2. This CDR3 comprises 17 residues. Trimming cost V 0 bases and J 1 base; bases outside gene matches: 7. The germline V gene encodes CDR1 SGHDN and CDR2 FVKESK. CDR3 in DNA: TGTGCCAGCAGCCAAGATATTCCCCTAGCGGGCACAGATACGCAGTATTTT. Amino acids: CASSQDIPLAGTDTQYF.

This clone occurred a few times. CDR3 sequence: CASRQVQGNGELFF. Here the CDR3 DNA reads TGTGCCAGCAGACAAGTACAGGGTAACGGGGAGCTGTTTTTT. The chain recombines TRBV6-5 with TRBJ2-2, with D possibly TRBD1 on 6 matching bases. Trimming pared 6 bases from V and 7 bases from J, leaving 15 bases between. CDR3 length: 14 residues. Germline V gene lookup returns CDR1 MNHEY and CDR2 SVGAGI.

The rearrangement joins TRBV4-2 to TRBJ1-4; D might be TRBD1 (6 bases). The CDR3 totals 15 residues. The V end was cut by 2 bases, the J end by 5 bases, with 12 bases between. Germline V gene sequence: CDR1 LGHNA, CDR2 YNFKEQ. The CDR3 protein is CASSQPRTANEKLFF. For the CDR3, the DNA is TGTGCCAGCAGCCAACCGCGGACAGCAAATGAAAAACTGTTTTTT.

J is TRBJ2-5 and V is TRBV7-2; TRBD2 agrees at 10 bases. Germline V gives CDR1 SGHTA, CDR2 FQGNSA. The CDR3 extends over 17 amino acids. V was pared by 1 base and J by 6 bases, with 11 bases of the junction left unmatched. CDR3 loop: CASSLVGASGGGQTQYF. As DNA, the CDR3 is TGTGCCAGCAGCTTAGTAGGCGCTAGCGGGGGAGGACAGACCCAGTACTTC. The full variable domain, its missing parts supplied by reference TRBV7-2 and TRBJ2-5, is GAGVSQSPSNKVTEKGKDVELRCDPISGHTALYWYRQSLGQGLEFLIYFQGNSAPDKSGLPSDRFSAERTGGSVSTLTIQRTQQEDSAVYLCASSLVGASGGGQTQYFGPGTRLLVL.

The chain has TRBV18 and TRBJ2-1, with 8 nucleotides matching TRBD1. With 3 bases clipped from V and 9 bases from J, the junction kept 7 bases outside the gene matches. Germline V gene data show CDR1 as KGHSH and CDR2 as LQKENI. This CDR3 region has 14 residues. CDR3 sequence (DNA): TGTGCCAGCTCACCGACAGGGGCGTTGGTTGAGCAGTTCTTC. This encodes CASSPTGALVEQFF.

V gene TRBV28 combines with J gene TRBJ2-7; 8 bases are a match to TRBD1. The CDR3 is made up of 13 amino acids. The J segment lost 2 bases and the V segment lost 5 bases, leaving 2 bases of the junction unmatched. Germline lookup yields CDR1 MDHEN and CDR2 SYDVKM. The CDR3 DNA follows: TGTGCCAGCAGTCAGGGGGCTACCTACGAGCAGTACTTC. Its translation: CASSQGATYEQYF.

The chain recombines TRBV7-9 with TRBJ1-6; D gene unclear. Germline loops: CDR1 SEHNR, CDR2 FQNEAQ (reference sequence). The CDR3 runs 14 residues. Trimming cost V 1 base and J 6 bases, with 7 bases left between them. The CDR3 reads CASSLGLANSPLHF. CDR3 nucleotide sequence: TGTGCCAGCAGCTTAGGCTTAGCTAATTCACCCCTCCACTTT.

The rearrangement links TRBV27 to TRBJ2-7; D perhaps matches TRBD2 (5 bases). The CDR3 contains 14 residues. Trimming took off 6 bases at V and 0 bases at J, with 12 bases between the two ends. CDR1 is MNHEY and CDR2 is SMNVEV in the germline V gene (reference sequence). The CDR3 DNA sequence: TGTGCCAGCAGCCAAAGGGCGGGCTCCTACGAGCAGTACTTC. Residues: CASSQRAGSYEQYF.

The sample holds a few counts of this clone. The J gene is TRBJ2-3, the V gene TRBV6-1; D is uncertain. CDR1 is MNHNS and CDR2 is SASEGT in the germline V gene. The CDR3 totals 13 residues. V gave up 6 bases and J gave up 2 bases, with 9 bases separating them. This CDR3 is CASSRKHTDTQYF. The CDR3 DNA follows: TGTGCCAGCAGCCGAAAACACACAGATACGCAGTATTTT.

This clone was observed a handful of times. The V gene is TRBV19, the J gene TRBJ1-5; TRBD1 matches at 10 bases. With 3 bases clipped from V and 5 bases from J, the junction kept 10 bases outside the gene matches. Germline CDR1 and CDR2: LNHDA and SQIVND (reference sequence). The CDR3 consists of 17 residues. CDR3 bases: TGTGCCAGTAGTATTTACCGGGGACAGGGGATGGATCAGCCCCAGCATTTT. The encoded protein is CASSIYRGQGMDQPQHF.

This clone was counted many times. The V and J genes are TRBV30 and TRBJ2-1; 11 positions match TRBD2. V trimming: 2 bases; J trimming: 8 bases; junction bases outside the gene matches: 5. CDR1 and CDR2 from the germline V gene are GTSNPN and SVGIG (reference sequence). This CDR3 spans 14 amino acids. The CDR3 DNA follows: TGTGCCTGGAGTACTAGCGGGGGAGACGATGAGCAGTTCTTC. Translation: CAWSTSGGDDEQFF.

This clone was detected ten times or more. The chain carries TRBV18 and TRBJ2-7; D is unresolved. The germline gives CDR1 KGHSH, CDR2 LQKENI. V dropped 0 bases and J dropped 4 bases, with 7 bases sitting between them. This CDR3 has 13 amino acids. As DNA, the CDR3 is TGTGCCAGCTCACCACCTCACGGTTACGAGCAGTACTTC. Protein: CASSPPHGYEQYF.

Remarks on this clone: Additional DNA sequences in this sample encode the identical CDR3. The rearrangement uses TRBV7-2 and TRBJ2-3; TRBD2 is a possible D gene (6 bases). V was cut by 1 base and J by 1 base, with 9 bases left in between. Germline CDR1 is SGHTA and CDR2 is FQGNSA. The CDR3 has 15 amino acids. The CDR3 DNA is TGTGCCAGCAGCTTAGTTGGCGGGGGCACAGATACGCAGTATTTT. This gives the protein CASSLVGGGTDTQYF. Together with reference TRBV7-2 and TRBJ2-3, the CDR3 gives the full variable domain: GAGVSQSPSNKVTEKGKDVELRCDPISGHTALYWYRQSLGQGLEFLIYFQGNSAPDKSGLPSDRFSAERTGGSVSTLTIQRTQQEDSAVYLCASSLVGGGTDTQYFGPGTRLTVL.